This TCR beta chain is drawn from a study of OX40 agonist ivuxolimab in advanced cancers. Study in general: Having had anti-PD-1, anti-PD-L1 or anti-CTLA-4 therapy before was allowed, and about 42% had some.

Trimming left V 0 bases short and J 5 bases short, with 4 bases between. CDR3 length: 12 residues. The V gene's germline CDR1 is LNHNV and CDR2 YYDKDF (reference sequence). Study results and limitations: There were also nonresponders showing low normalized T-cell clonal expansion. CD4+ and CD8+ T cells in blood underwent clonal expansion by week 6 at 0.1 to 3.0 mg/kg.

This table comes from immunoSEQ multiplex PCR, and its TCRdb copy is limited to in-frame clones, with some not included. The sample contains about 150,000 clones, 90% of which appear only once. About this clone itself: What it binds is not known.

Sequencing used CD4+ or CD8+ T cells sorted from blood, obtained in a trial of the OX40 agonist ivuxolimab. The rearrangement joins TRBV15 to TRBJ1-2, with D unresolved. The sequence derives from an adult with an advanced solid tumor such as melanoma, head and neck, liver or kidney cancer. The CDR3 loop reads CATSRDRYGYTF. The CDR3 DNA sequence: TGTGCCACCAGCAGAGATAGATATGGCTACACCTTC.